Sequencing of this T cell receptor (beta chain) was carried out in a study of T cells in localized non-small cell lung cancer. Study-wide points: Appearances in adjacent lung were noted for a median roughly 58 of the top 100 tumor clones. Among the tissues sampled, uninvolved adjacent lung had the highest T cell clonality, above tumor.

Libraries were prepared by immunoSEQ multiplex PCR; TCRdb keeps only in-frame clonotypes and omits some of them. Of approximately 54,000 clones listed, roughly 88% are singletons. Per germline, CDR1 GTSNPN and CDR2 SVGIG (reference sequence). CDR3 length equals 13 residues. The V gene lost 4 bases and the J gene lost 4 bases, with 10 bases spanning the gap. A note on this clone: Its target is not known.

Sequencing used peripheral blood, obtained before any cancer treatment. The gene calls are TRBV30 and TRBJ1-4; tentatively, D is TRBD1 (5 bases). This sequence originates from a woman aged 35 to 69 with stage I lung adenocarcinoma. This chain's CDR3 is CAWTGFDNEKLFF. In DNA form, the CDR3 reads TGTGCCTGGACAGGGTTTGATAATGAAAAACTGTTTTTT.